This TCR beta chain was identified in a study of regulatory T cells in long-lasting Graves disease. Findings and caveats of the study: Persistent disease preferred TRBV28, TRBJ1-2 and TRBJ2-5.

As regards this clonotype: Its antigen remains unknown.

Building the TCR beta libraries relied on iRepertoire HTBI primers, and CDR3 regions underwent Arm-PCR. One entry per CDR3 protein, called by TCRdb with MiXCR from the multiplex PCR reads. The table lists roughly 450,000 distinct CDR3 sequences, about 20% of them singletons, with 7% to 10% in the top ten. Regarding time point: persistent/refractory GD, antithyroid drugs over 5 years with positive TRAb. Extracted RNA from PBMCs served as the source of the TCR library. From each patient, approximately 9 milliliters of peripheral blood was drawn and collected into an EDTA anticoagulant tube. Losses at the gene ends were 4 bases for V and 7 bases for J; bases not matched to a gene: 6. The CDR3 runs to 14 residues.

The chain combines TRBV12-3 or TRBV12-4 with TRBJ2-5; 10 nucleotides align to TRBD2. The specimen comprised peripheral blood mononuclear cells (PBMCs), sampled when the disease was refractory, from a patient treated with antithyroid drugs. This sequence was found in a female donor with Graves disease. CDR3 nucleotides: TGTGCCAGCAGTTCCCGGATAGCGGGAGGGACCCAGTACTTC. Amino acid sequence: CASSSRIAGGTQYF.